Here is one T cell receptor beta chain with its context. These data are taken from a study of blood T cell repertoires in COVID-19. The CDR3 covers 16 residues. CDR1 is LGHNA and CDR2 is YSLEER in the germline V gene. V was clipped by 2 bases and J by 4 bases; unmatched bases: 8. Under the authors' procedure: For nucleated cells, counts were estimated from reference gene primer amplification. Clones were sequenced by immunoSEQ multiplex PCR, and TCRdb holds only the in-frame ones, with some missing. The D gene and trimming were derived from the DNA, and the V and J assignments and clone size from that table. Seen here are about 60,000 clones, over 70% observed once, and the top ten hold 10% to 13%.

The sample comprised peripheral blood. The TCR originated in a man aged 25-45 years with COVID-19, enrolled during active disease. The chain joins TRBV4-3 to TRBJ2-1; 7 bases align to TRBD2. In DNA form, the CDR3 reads TGCGCCAGCAGCCAAAGGGGACTATTCGAATACAATGAGCAGTTCTTC. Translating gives CASSQRGLFEYNEQFF.